This TCR beta chain stems from a study of spatial heterogeneity in lung cancer (dated by TCRdb to between 2018 and 2020). Notes on the research overall: More beta-chain than alpha-chain transcripts were consistently detected, likely reflecting higher beta-chain transcript abundance. In tumor regions, TCR transcript counts showed a strong correlation with a T cell transcriptional module score derived from matched bulk RNA-seq. In the raw uncorrected reads, each unique combination of TCR and UMI appeared more than ten times on average. The study quantitatively compared TCR alpha and beta repertoires across multiple tumor regions, matched nontumor lung and blood in non-small cell lung cancer. The study linked features of the TCR repertoire to counts of nonsynonymous mutations, which were determined by whole-exome sequencing of tumor tissue. At surgery, about 210 tumor regions, approximately 64 matched nontumor lung samples and 56 PBMC samples were TCR-sequenced for both alpha and beta chains. Points the paper makes about the study in general: TCR-seq coverage of tumor T cells was estimated to be only about 7% for alpha chains and about 12% for beta chains. The count of ubiquitous expanded TCRs correlated with the count of ubiquitous nonsynonymous mutations, and the count of regional expanded TCRs correlated with the count of regional nonsynonymous mutations. Additional single-cell paired TCR alpha and beta sequencing was considered necessary to confirm, at a functional level, the hypothesis that regional TCRs recognize regional mutations. The tumor nonsynonymous mutation count correlated with the number of expanded alpha and beta TCRs within the tumor.

This clonotype was observed a handful of times. It has no known antigen specificity. Base qualities were left out, and no much larger clone turns up one base away. The sample's time point label is to be understood as: sample taken at primary tumor resection. The donors were more than 60 patients from the lung TRACERx cohort who had early-stage, untreated non-small cell lung cancer. Without any cell sorting, TCR sequencing was performed on whole RNA extracted either from tumor and nontumor lung tissue or from cryopreserved PBMC samples. Patients were selected for TCR sequencing only if sufficient RNA was available from at least two tumor regions. A lung pathologist reviewed the tumor and adjacent nontumor lung specimens before the specimens were selected. The library came from 5' RACE. Instrument on record: NextSeq 500. The TCR library protocol attached a unique molecular identifier to each TCR cDNA molecule to allow correction of PCR and sequencing errors. Concerning the study's data processing: Decombinator tools were used for TCR identification, UMI-based error correction and CDR3 extraction. Expanded TCRs were defined as those above a frequency of 2 per 1,000, corresponding to the top 1% of the tumor frequency distribution. Expanded tumor TCRs were classed as regional if statistically deemed absent (corrected P<0.05) from at least one tumor region, otherwise ubiquitous. Rényi diversity was computed with the R vegan package after subsampling each repertoire 100 times to 5,000 TCRs. CDR3 similarity networks were built from amino acid triplet string-kernel similarity, with CDR3s being connected when pairwise similarity was above 0.82. In TCRdb, the public reads were trimmed at Q25 with fastp and aligned with MiXCR, with productive beta chains retained. Rows are unified per CDR3 protein, each entry keeping the most common DNA and genes. The V and J calls and clone size come from TCRdb's table, not from the authors' own analysis. The sample table records about 7,200 distinct CDR3 sequences; about 10% of these occur just once. 8% to 11% of the sample rests with the top ten.

The input for sequencing was lung tumor tissue, taken at surgery. This TCR was sampled from a female donor with early-stage non-small cell lung cancer.

CDR3 reads: CASSRGFGSANTGELFF. The DNA is TGTGCCAGCAGCCGGGGGTTCGGGAGCGCGAACACCGGGGAGCTGTTTTTT. The chain was built from TRBV3-1 and TRBJ2-2, with a tentative D gene TRBD2 over 6 matching bases. V is shortened by 4 bases, J by 0 bases, and the region joining them spans 15 bases. The CDR3 covers 17 residues, taking in both the cysteine and the phenylalanine. Of all the DNA, just the CDR3 is kept, 51 bases in frame from base 1. Looking up the germline V gene (reference sequence) yields CDR1 LGHDT and CDR2 YNNKEL.